The clone carrying this T cell receptor beta chain was picked up one time. The sample originates from a study of control samples from healthy donors and cancer patients. Libraries were prepared by immunoSEQ multiplex PCR; TCRdb keeps only in-frame clonotypes and omits some of them. The table includes over 150,000 clones, 90% to 95% detected once. Germline V gene lookup returns CDR1 LNHNV and CDR2 YYDKDF (reference sequence). V lost 3 bases, J lost 4 bases, and 5 bases stayed unmatched. This CDR3 contains 15 residues. The sequenced material came from blood. This clonotype originated in a young man in good health. This sequence joins TRBV15 and TRBJ1-1; TRBD1 agrees at 10 bases. The CDR3 loop reads CATSRGGQGSTEAFF. The CDR3 DNA reads as TGTGCCACCAGCAGGGGGGGACAGGGGTCCACTGAAGCTTTCTTT.